One sample yielded the 4 T cell receptor beta chains listed below, sequenced in a study of T cells in Graves' hyperthyroidism and ophthalmopathy. Regions amplified from RNA transcripts were the TCR beta CDR3 regions. First-round RT-PCR targeting the TCR CDR3 was performed with the HTBI primer set. Using its own MiXCR run on the multiplex PCR reads, TCRdb lists one record per CDR3 protein. Among approximately 720,000 distinct CDR3 sequences, around 20% were seen once, and the ten largest hold 15% to 20%. The sample was blood. The receptors here all came from a woman between 50 and 59 years old with Graves' hyperthyroidism that later progressed to Graves' ophthalmopathy.

This clonotype was picked up many times. The chain recombines TRBV30 with TRBJ1-3; no reliable D call. The V end was cut by 0 bases, the J end by 2 bases, with 11 bases between. In germline, CDR1 is GTSNPN, CDR2 SVGIG (reference sequence). This CDR3 is built from 15 residues. CDR3 nucleotides: TGTGCCTGGAGTGTAGGTTCGTATGCTGGAAACACCATATATTTT. Amino acid sequence: CAWSVGSYAGNTIYF.

This clonotype was seen only once. The chain employs TRBV5-6 and TRBJ2-1; D possibly corresponds to TRBD2 (6 bases). Germline V gene data show CDR1 as SGHDT and CDR2 as YYEEEE. The CDR3 covers 15 residues. V lost 4 bases to trimming and J lost 10 bases, with 21 bases between them. The CDR3 sequence: CASSAPGGSNREQFF. CDR3 sequence (DNA): TGTGCCAGCAGCGCCCCCGGGGGATCGAATCGGGAGCAGTTCTTC.

This clonotype was seen only a few times. The V and J genes are TRBV10-1 and TRBJ2-3; possible D gene TRBD1, 7 bases. Germline V gene sequence: CDR1 WNHNN, CDR2 SYGVQD (reference sequence). This CDR3 comprises 15 residues. Between the trimmed V and J ends, which lost 5 bases and 1 base, there was a span of 13 bases. The CDR3, as DNA: TGCGCCAGCAGTCCGACAGGGACTCGCACAGATACGCAGTATTTT. Translated: CASSPTGTRTDTQYF.

This sequence joins TRBV20-1 and TRBJ2-5; 9 bases align to TRBD2. Trimming cost V 5 bases and J 2 bases; bases outside gene matches: 6. CDR1 is DFQATT, CDR2 SNEGSKA, per germline (reference sequence). The CDR3 has 14 residues. The CDR3: CSALMTSGQETQYF. CDR3 DNA: TGCAGTGCTCTGATGACTAGCGGACAAGAGACCCAGTACTTC.